The 20 T cell receptor beta chains below were found in one sample sequenced in a study of identical twins. From the 5' RACE reads, TCRdb called clonotypes with MiXCR, one entry per CDR3 protein. The profile covers some 630,000 distinct CDR3 sequences, with around 7.5% appearing a single time and approximately 1.5% taken by the ten largest. The sample was also linked to a second study, of yellow fever vaccine responses in identical twins.

The material sequenced was PBMCs. These receptor sequences come from a woman aged 18-29 years in good health.

The rearrangement joins TRBV6-1 to TRBJ2-7; 13 bases match TRBD2. The V segment lost 6 bases and the J segment 6 bases; nucleotides outside the gene matches: 5. From germline, CDR1 is MNHNS and CDR2 SASEGT. CDR3 size: 14 residues. CDR3: CASSRGLAGVEQYF. CDR3 bases: TGTGCCAGCAGCCGCGGACTAGCGGGAGTCGAGCAGTACTTC.

This clonotype occurred many times. This chain links TRBV2 with TRBJ2-5, with D hard to call. The CDR3 runs to 11 residues. V was pared by 7 bases and J by 4 bases, with 7 bases between. Germline V CDR1 and CDR2: SNHLY, FYNNEI. CDR3 in DNA: TGTGCCAGCACTCGGAGAGAGACCCAGTACTTC. As protein: CASTRRETQYF. Variable domain in full (rest from reference TRBV2 and TRBJ2-5): EPEVTQTPSHQVTQMGQEVILRCVPISNHLYFYWYRQILGQKVEFLVSFYNNEISEKSEIFDDQFSVERPDGSNFTLKIRSTKLEDSAMYFCASTRRETQYFGPGTRLLVL.

This clonotype was recorded at least ten times. The genes are TRBV14 and TRBJ1-5; D is perhaps TRBD1 (5 bases). This CDR3 contains 14 residues. Germline CDR1 reads SGHDN; CDR2 reads FVKESK. The germline V and J ends were trimmed by 3 bases and 3 bases, with 9 bases remaining between them. The CDR3 loop reads CASSHQGFNQPQHF. The CDR3 DNA is TGTGCCAGCAGCCACCAGGGCTTCAATCAGCCCCAGCATTTT.

This clonotype was recorded once. The chain has TRBV6-5 and TRBJ2-1; 9 nucleotides match TRBD2. The germline V gene encodes CDR1 MNHEY and CDR2 SVGAGI. The ends lost 2 bases at V and 5 bases at J; junction bases unmatched: 4. There are 15 residues in the CDR3. Here the CDR3 reads CASSYRGLADNEQFF. CDR3 nucleotide sequence: TGTGCCAGCAGTTACCGGGGACTAGCAGACAATGAGCAGTTCTTC.

This clonotype was counted ten times or more. The chain links TRBV29-1 to TRBJ1-2; no clear D gene. Trimming took 8 bases from V and 10 from J, leaving 20 bases between them. This CDR3 contains 12 residues. Per germline, CDR1 SQVTM and CDR2 ANQGSEA. CDR3 loop: CSTREGELHYTF. The CDR3 bases are TGCAGCACCCGAGAGGGCGAGCTGCACTACACCTTC.

This clonotype was picked up many times. V is TRBV2 and J is TRBJ2-2; no reliable D call. Germline V gene sequence: CDR1 SNHLY, CDR2 FYNNEI. V lost 5 bases to trimming and J lost 5 bases, with 9 bases between them. The CDR3 consists of 13 residues. The CDR3 coding sequence is TGTGCCAGCAGTCTGGTTATGACCGGGGAGCTGTTTTTT. Translated, it gives CASSLVMTGELFF.

This clonotype appeared a few times. The V gene is TRBV29-1, the J gene TRBJ1-1, with 7 positions matching TRBD1. Germline V CDR1 and CDR2: SQVTM, ANQGSEA. The junction had 4 bases not matched to a gene; V was cut back by 3 bases and J by 3 bases. This CDR3 has 13 residues. In DNA, the CDR3 is TGCAGCGTTGAGTGGCAGGGGGACACTGAAGCTTTCTTT. Protein: CSVEWQGDTEAFF.

This clonotype occurred many times. The CDR3 DNA reads TGCGCCAGCTCGCCGGGGGGTACTCTGAACACTGAAGCTTTCTTT. Encoded protein: CASSPGGTLNTEAFF. The chain uses TRBV5-1 and TRBJ1-1, with D perhaps matching TRBD1 (5 bases). The CDR3 loop spans 15 amino acids. Per the germline V gene, CDR1 is SGHRS and CDR2 is YFSETQ. The V and J ends lost 7 bases and 0 bases respectively, with 16 bases between them.

This clonotype has more than one count but fewer than ten. J is TRBJ2-3 and V is TRBV6-1; D remains unclear. The V and J ends lost 1 base and 6 bases respectively, with 5 bases between them. Looked up from germline, CDR1 is MNHNS and CDR2 is SASEGT. The CDR3 is 12 residues long. In nucleotides, the CDR3 is TGTGCCAGCAGTGAAGTTGGGGATACGCAGTATTTT. Its translation: CASSEVGDTQYF.

This clonotype was counted at least ten times. The genes are TRBV24-1 and TRBJ2-1; 9 bases align to TRBD1. The CDR3 length is 16 residues. Germline V gene sequence: CDR1 KGHDR, CDR2 SFDVKD. V was pared by 5 bases and J by 8 bases, with 12 bases of the junction left unmatched. CDR3 DNA sequence: TGTGCCACCAGTGTCAACGTCCCGGGACAGGGCCATGAGCAGTTCTTC. Translating it yields CATSVNVPGQGHEQFF.

This clonotype has a count of ten or more. The CDR3 is CASTTPRETQYF. The CDR3 DNA reads TGTGCCAGCACCACGCCGCGGGAGACCCAGTACTTC. V and J are TRBV6-2 or TRBV6-3 and TRBJ2-5; no definite D call. Trimming left V 7 bases short and J 5 bases short, with 11 bases between. CDR1 and CDR2 from the germline V gene are MNHEY and SVGEGT. The CDR3 extends over 12 amino acids.

The gene calls are TRBV24-1 and TRBJ2-2, with D possibly TRBD2 on 5 matching bases. The CDR3 is 16 residues long. Germline assignment: CDR1 KGHDR and CDR2 SFDVKD. Trimming shortened V by 1 base and J by 7 bases, and 15 bases separated the two germline ends. CDR3 in DNA: TGTGCCACCAGTGATTTTGAGGGATCTGTCAACGGGGAGCTGTTTTTT. Protein: CATSDFEGSVNGELFF.

This clonotype was seen repeatedly, ten times or more. The chain combines TRBV3-1 with TRBJ2-3; D uncertain. The CDR3 is made up of 13 amino acids. V was pared by 4 bases and J by 7 bases, with 12 bases between. Germline CDR1 LGHDT, CDR2 YNNKEL (reference sequence). The CDR3 loop reads CASSLVDANTQYF. The CDR3 DNA reads as TGTGCCAGCAGCCTTGTAGATGCAAATACGCAGTATTTT.

This clonotype has ten or more counts. The rearrangement joins TRBV12-3 or TRBV12-4 to TRBJ2-4, with D perhaps TRBD2 (6 bases). This CDR3 contains 15 residues. The V and J ends lost 5 bases and 7 bases respectively, with 18 bases between them. This chain's CDR3 is CASSQDFRSGNIQYF. CDR3 bases: TGTGCCAGCAGTCAGGACTTTAGAAGCGGGAACATTCAGTACTTC.

This clonotype turned up a few times. The V gene is TRBV7-2, the J gene TRBJ2-1, with 10 positions matching TRBD2. The CDR3 extends over 15 amino acids. Germline V gene data show CDR1 as SGHTA and CDR2 as FQGNSA. J gave up 2 bases and V 4 bases, and 2 bases lay outside the gene matches. In nucleotides, the CDR3 is TGTGCCAGCAGCTATAGCGGGGGGACCTACAATGAGCAGTTCTTC. Encoded protein: CASSYSGGTYNEQFF.

This clonotype has at least ten counts. V usage is TRBV14 and J usage is TRBJ2-1; D remains ambiguous. Trimming removed 3 bases from V and 0 bases from J, with 12 bases in between. CDR3 length: 16 residues. Looked up from germline, CDR1 is SGHDN and CDR2 is FVKESK. CDR3 DNA: TGTGCCAGCAGCCAGGAGACAACAAGCTCCTACAATGAGCAGTTCTTC. Translated, it gives CASSQETTSSYNEQFF.

Many counts were recorded for this clonotype. This chain uses TRBV5-1 with TRBJ2-6, with D hard to call. Germline CDR1 and CDR2: SGHRS and YFSETQ. The CDR3 runs 14 residues. With 4 bases removed from V and 0 bases from J, the gap between germline ends came to 5 bases. DNA of the CDR3: TGCGCCAGCAGCGTGTACTCTGGGGCCAACGTCCTGACTTTC. Translated, it gives CASSVYSGANVLTF.

The gene calls are TRBV20-1 and TRBJ2-2; weak D call: TRBD1 (6 bases). V gave up 6 bases and J gave up 0 bases, with 17 bases separating them. The CDR3 has 16 amino acids. Looked up from germline, CDR1 is DFQATT and CDR2 is SNEGSKA (reference sequence). The CDR3 is CSAHDRSRANTGELFF. The CDR3 DNA reads as TGCAGTGCACATGACAGGTCCCGCGCGAACACCGGGGAGCTGTTTTTT.

This clonotype was observed a handful of times. The V gene is TRBV6-5, the J gene TRBJ2-7; D uncertain. This CDR3 is 13 amino acids long. V lost 2 bases and J 3 bases, leaving 8 bases between the germline ends. CDR1 is MNHEY, CDR2 SVGAGI, per germline. The CDR3 spells CASSYRPNYEQYV. The CDR3 DNA follows: TGTGCCAGCAGTTACAGGCCTAACTACGAGCAGTACGTC.

This sequence joins TRBV7-8 and TRBJ2-1; 11 bases line up with TRBD2. Germline-derived CDR1 and CDR2 are SGHVS and FQNEAQ. V shed 0 bases, J shed 8 bases, and the junction held 6 bases outside the gene matches. This CDR3 has 16 amino acids. This CDR3 reads CASSLARLAGPHEQFF. CDR3 bases: TGTGCCAGCAGCTTAGCGAGACTAGCGGGACCCCATGAGCAGTTCTTC.